This T cell receptor (beta chain) derives from a study of cytomegalovirus exposure and HLA in healthy donors. At the level of the study: A preliminary data release comprised roughly 80 million unique TCRs obtained from HLA-typed donors.

The germline V gene has CDR1 MNHEY and CDR2 SVGAGI. Germline trimming cut 4 bases from V and 4 bases from J; bases unmatched to any gene: 8. This CDR3 has 15 residues. PCR employed 60 Vbeta and 13 Jbeta primers. Generated by immunoSEQ multiplex PCR, the TCRdb table keeps only in-frame clones and is missing some. This table has about 200,000 clones, roughly 79% appearing once. Details on this clone: Other DNA sequences in this sample translate to the same CDR3.

The chain carries TRBV6-5 and TRBJ2-7, with 9 nucleotides matching TRBD1. This receptor was taken from a man in his late teens or twenties in good health and CMV-seronegative. Sequences were obtained from PBMCs. In DNA, the CDR3 is TGTGCCAGCAGTTTAAGGCAGGGACAGGGATACGAGCAGTACTTC. Translating it yields CASSLRQGQGYEQYF.